This T cell receptor beta chain is drawn from a study of post-analysis software for immune sequencing data. Study-level background: Relapsing-remitting, secondary progressive and progressive-relapsing forms made up the multiple sclerosis disease courses. Study-wide results and caveats: Those with multiple sclerosis, the patient group, showed significantly lower normalized Chao1 diversity than controls. Strong co-clustering by F measure linked samples that shared a preparation batch. Among 5 or 6 TRBV segments more frequent in patients than controls were TRBV5-6, TRBV5-1 and TRBV20-1.

The TCR beta cDNA libraries carried unique molecular identifiers. Between about 1 and 10 million T cells gave rise to hundreds of thousands of cDNA molecules. Using its own MiXCR run on the PCR reads, TCRdb lists one record per CDR3 protein. The table includes some 450,000 distinct CDR3 sequences, under 55% detected once. As concerns this clonotype: Its specificity is unknown.

Germline V gene sequence: CDR1 MDHEN, CDR2 SYDVKM. After removal of 4 bases from V and 4 bases from J, the junction contained 4 bases not matched to a gene. The CDR3 has 14 amino acids. The sequence was obtained from a girl aged 5-17 years with multiple sclerosis. The chain carries TRBV28 and TRBJ1-1, with 9 positions matching TRBD1. Specimen: blood. CDR3 amino acids: CASSSRDRVTEAFF. The CDR3 nucleotides are TGTGCCAGCAGTTCCCGGGACAGGGTCACTGAAGCTTTCTTT.